This T cell receptor (beta chain) was sequenced in a study of cytomegalovirus exposure and HLA in healthy donors. About the research overall: Early released data had tens of millions of unique TCRs, all coming from HLA-typed donors.

This CDR3 is 18 amino acids long. The V and J ends lost 0 bases and 2 bases, in that order; junction bases with no gene match: 6. CDR1 and CDR2 from the germline V gene are MNHEY and SMNVEV (reference sequence). Notes on the study in general: A previous analysis found most TCR beta V segments productive roughly 90% or roughly 30% of the time.

Comment on this clone: Its specificity is not known.

Primers: 60 Vbeta forward and 13 Jbeta reverse. Assay: immunoSEQ multiplex PCR; the TCRdb copy retains only in-frame clones and omits some. The sample contains more than 95,000 clones, around three quarters of which appear only once. This receptor was taken from a woman aged 18-29 years in good health and CMV-seropositive. The chain couples TRBV27 to TRBJ1-5, with 11 bases identical to TRBD1. The sample consisted of PBMCs. The chain's CDR3 is CASSLSRTGGAGNQPQHF. DNA of the CDR3: TGTGCCAGCAGTTTATCGAGGACAGGGGGCGCGGGCAATCAGCCCCAGCATTTT.